The clone carrying this TCR beta chain came up a few times. The sample belongs to a study of blood T cell repertoires in COVID-19. Study context: Sites across the United States, Italy and Spain contributed samples from acute and convalescent COVID-19. T cells, B-cell-depleted T cells, or PBMCs supplied cDNA or gDNA.

In the original workflow: Quantification of nucleated cells was approximated via reference gene primer amplification. Sequencing was performed with immunoSEQ multiplex PCR; in TCRdb, only in-frame clones are kept and a portion is missing. The V and J calls and clone size come from that table; D and trimming were worked out from the DNA. The table lists 52,000 or so clones, over 80% of them singletons, with over 15% in the top ten. CDR1 and CDR2 from the germline V gene are SEHNR and FQNEAQ (reference sequence). J lost 0 bases, V lost 5 bases, and 8 bases had no gene match. This CDR3 contains 16 residues.

The sequencing input was peripheral blood. This chain joins TRBV7-9 and TRBJ1-2, with 8 bases fitting TRBD1. The receptor comes from a man aged 35-49 years with acute or convalescent COVID-19. The CDR3 sequence is CASSGRDRRSNYGYTF. The CDR3 DNA sequence: TGTGCCAGCAGCGGACGGGACAGGCGCTCTAACTATGGCTACACCTTC. The full variable domain, its missing parts supplied by reference TRBV7-9 and TRBJ1-2, is DTGVSQNPRHKITKRGQNVTFRCDPISEHNRLYWYRQTLGQGPEFLTYFQNEAQLEKSRLLSDRFSAERPKGSFSTLEIQRTEQGDSAMYLCASSGRDRRSNYGYTFGSGTRLTVV.